The 8 T cell receptor beta chains below come from one sample, sequenced in a study of shared clonotypes between healthy human individuals (dated by TCRdb to the early 2020s). CD8 naive samples were obtained by positive selection for CCR7 among CD45RO-negative cells, yielding a CD45RA+CCR7+ population from which TemRA cells were excluded. The library was produced with the immunoSEQ multiplex PCR assay. This immuneACCESS table, as held by TCRdb, lists in-frame sequences with V and J called but not all clones. Of the missing ones, under half trace to an unresolved V gene in checked studies; the others have no known cause. The sample table shows about 2.1 million clones, and 85% to 95% are seen once. Of the sample, roughly 1.7% is held by the ten largest clones. Source material: naive CD8+ T cells from PBMCs. The cell subset or site label of this sample denotes: CD45RA+CCR7+. The receptor source for this set is a man between 18 and 35 years old in good health. Some clones in this sample may be carry-over from other donors' samples.

About this clone itself: The sample contains more than one DNA sequence encoding this CDR3. The genes are TRBV7-9 and TRBJ2-2; D is unresolved. CDR3 length equals 16 residues. V gave up 4 bases and J gave up 0 bases, with 12 bases separating them. Germline V lookup: CDR1 SEHNR, CDR2 FQNEAQ (reference sequence). CDR3 amino acids: CASSSRDSPNTGELFF. The CDR3 DNA is TGTGCCAGCAGCTCTCGAGACTCGCCGAACACCGGGGAGCTGTTTTTT.

The chain employs TRBV6-1 and TRBJ2-7; D ambiguous. V shed 2 bases and J shed 6 bases, with 20 bases lying between them. Germline loops: CDR1 MNHNS, CDR2 SASEGT. The CDR3 loop spans 16 amino acids. This CDR3 reads CASSEPSTRPNSEQYF. DNA of the CDR3: TGTGCCAGCAGTGAACCCAGTACGAGGCCCAATTCCGAGCAGTACTTC.

V and J are TRBV5-6 and TRBJ1-4; D is ambiguous. The CDR3 extends over 13 amino acids. Looked up from germline, CDR1 is SGHDT and CDR2 is YYEEEE. V was clipped by 0 bases and J by 4 bases, with 4 bases between them. The DNA of the CDR3 is TGTGCCAGCAGCTTGGAGGTTAATGAAAAACTGTTTTTT. The encoded protein is CASSLEVNEKLFF.

This clone was seen a single time. The sample has other DNA sequences that encode this CDR3 too. The rearrangement links TRBV6-6 to TRBJ2-7, with D possibly called TRBD1 or TRBD2 (6 bases each). The CDR3 runs 14 residues. Trimming shortened V by 2 bases and J by 2 bases, and 10 bases separated the two germline ends. The germline CDR1 and CDR2 sequences are MNHNY and SVGAGI (reference sequence). The CDR3 region is CASSYEGGTYEQYF. CDR3 nucleotides: TGTGCCAGCAGTTACGAAGGGGGGACCTACGAGCAGTACTTC.

The CDR3 bases are TGCAGCGTCATAGACGTCCCCCAAGAGGAGACCCAGTACTTC. This sequence encodes CSVIDVPQEETQYF. The chain combines TRBV29-1 with TRBJ2-5; D is unclear. Germline assignment: CDR1 SQVTM and CDR2 ANQGSEA. The V gene lost 6 bases and the J gene lost 5 bases, with 19 bases spanning the gap. This CDR3 spans 14 amino acids.

The chain joins TRBV7-9 to TRBJ1-1, with 7 bases aligning to TRBD1. The V and J ends lost 5 bases and 0 bases, in that order; junction bases with no gene match: 9. The CDR3 loop spans 16 amino acids. Germline CDR1 SEHNR, CDR2 FQNEAQ (reference sequence). The CDR3 loop reads CASSNRQGRMNTEAFF. The DNA of the CDR3 is TGTGCCAGCAGCAATAGACAGGGAAGGATGAACACTGAAGCTTTCTTT.

The genes are TRBV11-2 and TRBJ2-1, with D unresolved. Germline assignment: CDR1 SGHAT and CDR2 FQNNGV. Trimming took off 0 bases at V and 5 bases at J, with 5 bases between the two ends. The CDR3 is 13 residues long. DNA of the CDR3: TGTGCCAGCAGCTTAGAGGTCCACAATGAGCAGTTCTTC. Protein product: CASSLEVHNEQFF.

The chain links TRBV11-1 to TRBJ1-1, with D hard to call. The CDR3 contains 15 residues. Germline values: CDR1 SGHAT, CDR2 FQDESV (reference sequence). With 2 bases removed from V and 0 bases from J, the gap between germline ends came to 10 bases. The CDR3 reads CASSLTEGLNTEAFF. The DNA of the CDR3 is TGTGCCAGCAGCTTAACGGAGGGATTGAACACTGAAGCTTTCTTT.